These 8 T cell receptor beta chains share one sample of origin, sequenced in a study of cytomegalovirus exposure and HLA in healthy donors. Method: immunoSEQ multiplex PCR; TCRdb's copy keeps in-frame clones and lacks some. The data hold about 110,000 clones, with roughly 90% observed a single time. Material for sequencing was PBMCs. The receptor source for this set is a woman under 30 in good health and CMV-seronegative.

The chain joins TRBV11-1 to TRBJ2-7, with 9 bases fitting TRBD1. The CDR3 is 14 amino acids. J was trimmed by 2 bases and V by 3 bases; bases with no gene match: 2. CDR1 is SGHAT and CDR2 is FQDESV in the germline V gene (reference sequence). CDR3 sequence: CASSFGTGPYEQYF. In DNA, the CDR3 is TGTGCCAGCAGCTTCGGGACAGGGCCCTACGAGCAGTACTTC.

The V gene is TRBV19, the J gene TRBJ2-7; 7 bases map to TRBD2. CDR1 LNHDA and CDR2 SQIVND come from the germline V gene (reference sequence). After removal of 5 bases from V and 0 bases from J, the junction contained 7 bases not matched to a gene. CDR3 length equals 15 residues. CDR3 nucleotide sequence: TGTGCCAGTAGTGAGAGCGGGGCGAGCTCCTACGAGCAGTACTTC. It specifies CASSESGASSYEQYF.

This chain uses TRBV2 with TRBJ2-3, with D uncertain. CDR3 size: 11 residues. Germline loops: CDR1 SNHLY, CDR2 FYNNEI. Trimming cost V 7 bases and J 4 bases, with 6 bases left between them. CDR3 sequence (DNA): TGTGCCAGCAAGTACTCAGATACGCAGTATTTT. It is translated as CASKYSDTQYF. The full variable domain, completed using reference TRBV2 and TRBJ2-3, is EPEVTQTPSHQVTQMGQEVILRCVPISNHLYFYWYRQILGQKVEFLVSFYNNEISEKSEIFDDQFSVERPDGSNFTLKIRSTKLEDSAMYFCASKYSDTQYFGPGTRLTVL.

J is TRBJ2-3 and V is TRBV27, with TRBD1 as a possible D gene (6 bases). V lost 6 bases and J lost 2, with 15 bases in between. Germline values: CDR1 MNHEY, CDR2 SMNVEV (reference sequence). The CDR3 spans 15 residues. The CDR3 sequence: CASSSGEFSTDTQYF. The CDR3 DNA reads TGTGCCAGCAGCTCAGGGGAGTTTTCCACAGATACGCAGTATTTT.

This clone appeared a single time. The V gene is TRBV7-9, the J gene TRBJ1-5; 7 bases map to TRBD1. The CDR3 has 17 residues. V lost 5 bases and J lost 0; bases outside the gene matches: 10. Germline CDR1 is SEHNR and CDR2 is FQNEAQ (reference sequence). The CDR3 DNA is TGTGCCAGCAGCCTCGGGACAGTGGATGATAGCAATCAGCCCCAGCATTTT. Its translation is CASSLGTVDDSNQPQHF.

This chain links TRBV7-2 with TRBJ2-1; 8 nucleotides line up with TRBD2. Germline values: CDR1 SGHTA, CDR2 FQGNSA. The CDR3 sequence is 16 residues long. The V and J ends lost 5 bases and 7 bases, in that order; junction bases with no gene match: 13. The CDR3, as DNA: TGTGCCAGCAGCCCCCGGGGTACTAGCGGAGGAAATGAGCAGTTCTTC. Translation gives CASSPRGTSGGNEQFF.

The chain recombines TRBV5-4 with TRBJ2-7; 15 bases agree with TRBD2. Trimming at V came to 4 bases and at J to 6 bases, leaving 2 bases not matched to a gene. CDR1 SGHNT and CDR2 YYREEE come from the germline V gene (reference sequence). CDR3 length: 14 amino acids. The CDR3 reads CASSQGLAGGEQYF. CDR3 coding DNA: TGTGCCAGCAGCCAGGGACTAGCGGGAGGCGAGCAGTACTTC. The full variable domain, rest sourced from reference TRBV5-4 and TRBJ2-7, is ETGVTQSPTHLIKTRGQQVTLRCSSQSGHNTVSWYQQALGQGPQFIFQYYREEENGRGNFPPRFSGLQFPNYSSELNVNALELDDSALYLCASSQGLAGGEQYFGPGTRLTVT.

The genes are TRBV2 and TRBJ2-1, with 7 bases identical to TRBD2. This CDR3 comprises 18 residues. With V trimmed by 2 bases and J by 5 bases, 15 bases remained unmatched. Germline values: CDR1 SNHLY, CDR2 FYNNEI. CDR3 in DNA: TGTGCCAGCAGTGAATCGCGGGAGCCGTCCCCGCGGAACAATGAGCAGTTCTTC. This sequence encodes CASSESREPSPRNNEQFF.